The 16 T cell receptor beta chains below all came from one sample that was sequenced in a study of T cell repertoires in cytomegalovirus infection. No cognate antigen is known for these TCRs. From the reads, TCRdb called clonotypes with MiXCR, one entry per CDR3 protein. The sample contains about 83,000 distinct CDR3 sequences, 25% to 35% of which appear only once. Sequenced material: CD8+ T cells from cultured PBMCs, taken from culture after CMV antigen stimulation. The origin of the receptors is a human donor in good health (CMV status not recorded). Some clones in this sample may be carry-over from other donors' samples.

This clonotype was recorded many times. The chain has TRBV12-3 or TRBV12-4 and TRBJ2-5; maybe TRBD1 (5 bases). This CDR3 is built from 15 residues. The V gene lost 1 base and the J gene lost 2 bases, with 11 bases spanning the gap. CDR3 protein: CASSLGGMEQETQYF. DNA of the CDR3: TGTGCCAGCAGTTTAGGGGGCATGGAGCAAGAGACCCAGTACTTC.

This chain joins TRBV27 and TRBJ2-1, with unresolved D. Per germline, CDR1 MNHEY and CDR2 SMNVEV (reference sequence). The CDR3 loop spans 12 amino acids. V was shortened by 0 bases and J by 10 bases, with 7 bases between the two germline ends. The DNA for the CDR3 is TGTGCCAGCAGTTTATCTGGGGTCGAGCAGTTCTTC. This sequence encodes CASSLSGVEQFF.

This clonotype was seen a few times. This chain uses TRBV28 with TRBJ1-1; D call uncertain. CDR3 length: 14 residues. Trimming took off 7 bases at V and 1 base at J, with 13 bases between the two ends. Germline V gives CDR1 MDHEN, CDR2 SYDVKM. DNA for the CDR3: TGTGCCAGCACCTACCCGGCTGGGAACACTGAAGCTTTCTTT. Translating it yields CASTYPAGNTEAFF.

The chain links TRBV27 to TRBJ2-1; D is undetermined. From germline, CDR1 is MNHEY and CDR2 SMNVEV (reference sequence). Deletions cut 2 bases from V and 9 bases from J, with 17 bases between. This CDR3 has 15 amino acids. The CDR3 DNA is TGTGCCAGCAGTTTAGGTGGGGTTAGGGATTTTGAGCAGTTCTTC. It specifies CASSLGGVRDFEQFF.

The rearrangement uses TRBV7-9 and TRBJ2-5, with D unclear. The CDR3 contains 13 residues. Deletions cut 2 bases from V and 3 bases from J, with 7 bases between. Germline CDR1 is SEHNR and CDR2 is FQNEAQ (reference sequence). The CDR3 sequence: CASSLSGKETQYF. The CDR3 DNA follows: TGTGCCAGCAGCTTATCTGGGAAAGAGACCCAGTACTTC.

This clonotype was seen only once. The genes are TRBV2 and TRBJ1-3, with no clear D. There are 15 residues in the CDR3. The germline CDR1 and CDR2 sequences are SNHLY and FYNNEI. With 6 bases removed from V and 0 bases from J, the gap between germline ends came to 12 bases. CDR3 nucleotides: TGTGCCAGCAGCTACCCGCACAGCTCTGGAAACACCATATATTTT. Its protein is CASSYPHSSGNTIYF. Full variable domain (remainder filled in from reference TRBV2 and TRBJ1-3): EPEVTQTPSHQVTQMGQEVILRCVPISNHLYFYWYRQILGQKVEFLVSFYNNEISEKSEIFDDQFSVERPDGSNFTLKIRSTKLEDSAMYFCASSYPHSSGNTIYFGEGSWLTVV.

This clonotype has ten or more counts. This chain uses TRBV7-8 with TRBJ1-2; tentative D call: TRBD1 (5 bases). This CDR3 has 17 amino acids. Germline loops: CDR1 SGHVS, CDR2 FQNEAQ. The V end lost 3 bases, the J end lost 0 bases, and 17 bases lay between the germline ends. The CDR3 reads CASSLRGGSYSNYGYTF. DNA of the CDR3: TGTGCCAGCAGCTTGCGGGGCGGATCCTATTCTAACTATGGCTACACCTTC.

V is TRBV6-6 and J is TRBJ1-2; D not certain. The length of the CDR3 is 15 residues. Deletions cut 0 bases from V and 2 bases from J, with 10 bases between. Germline V CDR1 and CDR2: MNHNY, SVGAGI (reference sequence). CDR3 amino acids: CASSYSRSHNYGYTF. The CDR3 DNA sequence: TGTGCCAGCAGTTACTCGCGGAGCCACAACTATGGCTACACCTTC.

The chain employs TRBV7-9 and TRBJ2-1, with TRBD2 identical over 9 bases. The CDR3 runs to 15 residues. Germline V gene data show CDR1 as SEHNR and CDR2 as FQNEAQ (reference sequence). J lost 2 bases, V lost 3 bases, and 2 bases had no gene match. The CDR3 sequence: CASSFASGTYNEQFF. CDR3 DNA sequence: TGTGCCAGCAGCTTCGCTAGCGGGACCTACAATGAGCAGTTCTTC.

This clonotype appeared many times. The rearrangement links TRBV12-3 or TRBV12-4 to TRBJ2-2, with 12 bases matching TRBD2. The CDR3 is 18 residues long. After removal of 3 bases from V and 5 bases from J, the junction contained 10 bases not matched to a gene. CDR3 in amino acids: CASSLGLAGGLGTGELFF. CDR3 nucleotides: TGTGCCAGCAGTTTGGGTCTAGCGGGGGGGTTAGGGACCGGGGAGCTGTTTTTT.

This clonotype was observed a few times. The chain uses TRBV6-5 and TRBJ2-5; maybe TRBD2 (6 bases). Germline lookup yields CDR1 MNHEY and CDR2 SVGAGI. This CDR3 contains 15 residues. Trimming stripped 0 bases from V and 5 bases from J, with 13 bases between. CDR3 loop: CASSYSGSAGETQYF. The CDR3 DNA reads TGTGCCAGCAGTTACTCTGGATCGGCGGGGGAGACCCAGTACTTC.

This clonotype was counted at least ten times. CDR3 loop: CSARELLNIQYF. CDR3 sequence (DNA): TGCAGTGCTAGAGAGTTGTTAAACATTCAGTACTTC. The V call is TRBV20-1, the J call TRBJ2-4; D call uncertain. Between the trimmed V and J ends, which lost 0 bases and 6 bases, there was a span of 6 bases. In germline, CDR1 is DFQATT, CDR2 SNEGSKA (reference sequence). This CDR3 region has 12 residues.

This clonotype was observed a few times. V is TRBV27 and J is TRBJ1-4, with D possibly matching TRBD1 (5 bases). CDR3 size: 14 residues. Trimming shortened V by 5 bases and J by 8 bases, and 15 bases separated the two germline ends. Germline values: CDR1 MNHEY, CDR2 SMNVEV (reference sequence). CDR3 region: CASSPLSSGEKLFF. CDR3 sequence (DNA): TGTGCCAGCAGTCCCCTTTCATCAGGGGAAAAACTGTTTTTT.

The CDR3 DNA follows: TGCGCCAGCAGCCAAGATTGGCCGGGTGAGCAGTTCTTC. It yields the protein CASSQDWPGEQFF. This chain links TRBV4-3 with TRBJ2-1; D is ambiguous. The germline V and J ends were trimmed by 0 bases and 9 bases, with 9 bases remaining between them. The V gene's germline CDR1 is LGHNA and CDR2 YSLEER. The CDR3 spans 13 residues.

This clonotype has just a few counts. The chain uses TRBV4-1 and TRBJ1-5; tentative D call: TRBD1 (5 bases). CDR1 and CDR2 from the germline V gene are MGHRA and YSYEKL. V lost 0 bases to trimming and J lost 7 bases, with 13 bases between them. CDR3 length: 15 amino acids. The CDR3 region is CASSQDRGLGQPQHF. The CDR3 DNA is TGCGCCAGCAGCCAAGATCGGGGCCTCGGCCAGCCCCAGCATTTT.

The V and J genes are TRBV14 and TRBJ1-1; D is ambiguous. Germline CDR1 SGHDN, CDR2 FVKESK. The V end lost 0 bases, the J end lost 1 base, and 12 bases lay between the germline ends. The CDR3 extends over 16 amino acids. For the CDR3, the DNA is TGTGCCAGCAGCCAAGAGGGAGGAGTCCGGAACACTGAAGCTTTCTTT. It encodes CASSQEGGVRNTEAFF.